The present T cell receptor (beta chain) was sequenced within a study of response to subunit inactivated influenza vaccine. A few counts support this clonotype. Antigen specificity is unknown. TCRdb reanalysed the RT-PCR reads using MiXCR and keeps one entry per CDR3 protein. The repertoire holds about 520,000 distinct CDR3 sequences, with about a tenth as singletons. The V and J ends lost 3 bases and 7 bases respectively, with 16 bases between them. This CDR3 spans 15 amino acids. CDR1 and CDR2 (germline): MNHEY, SMNVEV (reference sequence). Study results and caveats: Only a handful of new T cells, the authors suggested, are recruited with each seasonal influenza vaccination.

The chain has TRBV27 and TRBJ2-1; D is possibly TRBD2 (5 bases). The sequence was obtained from a man in his fifties who received an inactivated influenza vaccine. The sequences come from PBMCs from blood, collected 45 days after vaccination. The CDR3 region is CASSLGNTRTNEQFF. Here the CDR3 DNA reads TGTGCCAGCAGTTTGGGGAATACTAGGACGAATGAGCAGTTCTTC.